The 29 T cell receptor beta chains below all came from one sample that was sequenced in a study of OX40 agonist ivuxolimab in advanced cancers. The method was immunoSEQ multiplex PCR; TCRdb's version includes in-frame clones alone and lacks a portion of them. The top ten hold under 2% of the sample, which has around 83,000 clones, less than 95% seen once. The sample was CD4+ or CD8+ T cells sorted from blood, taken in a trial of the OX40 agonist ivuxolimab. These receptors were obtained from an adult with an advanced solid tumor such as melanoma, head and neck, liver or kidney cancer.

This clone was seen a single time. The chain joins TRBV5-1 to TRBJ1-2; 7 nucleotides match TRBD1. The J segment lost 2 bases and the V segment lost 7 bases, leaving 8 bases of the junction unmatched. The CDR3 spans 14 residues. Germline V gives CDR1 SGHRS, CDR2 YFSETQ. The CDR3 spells CASGPGTENYGYTF. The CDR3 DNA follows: TGCGCCAGCGGACCCGGGACAGAGAACTATGGCTACACCTTC.

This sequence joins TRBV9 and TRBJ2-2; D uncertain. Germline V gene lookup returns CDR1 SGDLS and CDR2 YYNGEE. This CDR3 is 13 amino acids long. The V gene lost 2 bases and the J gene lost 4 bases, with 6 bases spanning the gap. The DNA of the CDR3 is TGTGCCAGCAGCGTGGGGTCCACCGGGGAGCTGTTTTTT. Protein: CASSVGSTGELFF. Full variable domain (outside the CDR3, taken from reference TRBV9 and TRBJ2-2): DSGVTQTPKHLITATGQRVTLRCSPRSGDLSVYWYQQSLDQGLQFLIQYYNGEERAKGNILERFSAQQFPDLHSELNLSSLELGDSALYFCASSVGSTGELFFGEGSRLTVL.

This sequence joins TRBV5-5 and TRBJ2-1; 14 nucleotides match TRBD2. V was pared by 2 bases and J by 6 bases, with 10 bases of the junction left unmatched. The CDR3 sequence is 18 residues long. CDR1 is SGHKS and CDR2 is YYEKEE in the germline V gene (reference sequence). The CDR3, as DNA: TGTGCCAGCAGCTTCCGAACCGGGACTAGCGGGAGATCCAATGAGCAGTTCTTC. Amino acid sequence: CASSFRTGTSGRSNEQFF. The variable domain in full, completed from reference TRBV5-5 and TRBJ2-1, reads DAGVTQSPTHLIKTRGQQVTLRCSPISGHKSVSWYQQVLGQGPQFIFQYYEKEERGRGNFPDRFSARQFPNYSSELNVNALLLGDSALYLCASSFRTGTSGRSNEQFFGPGTRLTVL.

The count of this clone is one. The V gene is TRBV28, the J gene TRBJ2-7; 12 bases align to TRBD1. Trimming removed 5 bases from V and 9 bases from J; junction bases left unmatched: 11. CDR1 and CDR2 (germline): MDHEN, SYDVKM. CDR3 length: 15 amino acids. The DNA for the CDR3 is TGTGCCAGCAGTCTGGGGACAGGGGGCCGAGGTGGGCAGTACTTC. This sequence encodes CASSLGTGGRGGQYF.

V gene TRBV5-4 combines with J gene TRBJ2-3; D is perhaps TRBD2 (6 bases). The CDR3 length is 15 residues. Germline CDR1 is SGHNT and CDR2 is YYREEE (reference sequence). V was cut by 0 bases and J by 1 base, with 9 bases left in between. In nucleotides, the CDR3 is TGTGCCAGCAGCTTGGTGGTAGCGGGCACAGATACGCAGTATTTT. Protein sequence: CASSLVVAGTDTQYF.

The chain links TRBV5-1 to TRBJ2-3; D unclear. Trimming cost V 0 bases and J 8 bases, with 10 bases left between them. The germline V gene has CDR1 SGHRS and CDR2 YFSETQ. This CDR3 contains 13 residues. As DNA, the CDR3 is TGCGCCAGCAGCTTGGAGGTCGCAGTTACGCAGTATTTT. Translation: CASSLEVAVTQYF.

The CDR3 coding sequence is TGTGCCAGCTCACTAACAGGGACTAGCGGAAACAATGAGCAGTTCTTC. Translating gives CASSLTGTSGNNEQFF. The V call is TRBV18, the J call TRBJ2-1; 11 nucleotides line up with TRBD2. The ends lost 4 bases at V and 5 bases at J; junction bases unmatched: 7. CDR1 KGHSH and CDR2 LQKENI come from the germline V gene. CDR3 length: 16 amino acids.

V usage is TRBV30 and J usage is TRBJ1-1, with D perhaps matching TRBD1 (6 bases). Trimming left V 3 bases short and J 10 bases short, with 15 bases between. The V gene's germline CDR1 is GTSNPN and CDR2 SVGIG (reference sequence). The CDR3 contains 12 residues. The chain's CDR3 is CAWSADTGRAFF. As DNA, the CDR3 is TGTGCCTGGAGCGCAGACACAGGGAGAGCTTTCTTT.

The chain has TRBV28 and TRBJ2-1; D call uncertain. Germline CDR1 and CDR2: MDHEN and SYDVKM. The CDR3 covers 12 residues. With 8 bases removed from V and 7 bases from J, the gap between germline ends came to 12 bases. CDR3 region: CASHLITNEQFF. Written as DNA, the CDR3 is TGTGCCAGCCATCTCATAACGAATGAGCAGTTCTTC.

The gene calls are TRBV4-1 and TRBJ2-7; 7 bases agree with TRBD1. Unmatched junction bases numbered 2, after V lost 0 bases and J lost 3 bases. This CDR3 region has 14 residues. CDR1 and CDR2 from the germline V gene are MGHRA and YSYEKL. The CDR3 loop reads CASSQEGDSYEQYF. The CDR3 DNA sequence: TGCGCCAGCAGCCAAGAAGGGGACAGCTACGAGCAGTACTTC.

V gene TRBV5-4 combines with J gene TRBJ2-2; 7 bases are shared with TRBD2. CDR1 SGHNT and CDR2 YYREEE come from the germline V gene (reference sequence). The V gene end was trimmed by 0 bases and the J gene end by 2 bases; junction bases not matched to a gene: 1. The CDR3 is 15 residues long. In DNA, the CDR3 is TGTGCCAGCAGCTTGGGCGGGAGAAACACCGGGGAGCTGTTTTTT. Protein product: CASSLGGRNTGELFF.

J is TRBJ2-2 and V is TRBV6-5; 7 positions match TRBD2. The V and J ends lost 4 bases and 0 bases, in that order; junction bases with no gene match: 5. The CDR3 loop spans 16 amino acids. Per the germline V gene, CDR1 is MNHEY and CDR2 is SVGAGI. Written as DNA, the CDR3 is TGTGCCAGCAGTTCCACGACTAGCTCGAACACCGGGGAGCTGTTTTTT. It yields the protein CASSSTTSSNTGELFF.

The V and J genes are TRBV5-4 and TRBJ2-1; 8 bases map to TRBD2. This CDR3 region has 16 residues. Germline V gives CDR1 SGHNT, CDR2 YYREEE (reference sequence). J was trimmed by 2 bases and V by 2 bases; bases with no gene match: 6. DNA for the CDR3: TGTGCCAGCAGCTTATTCACTAGCGGAACCTACAATGAGCAGTTCTTC. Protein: CASSLFTSGTYNEQFF.

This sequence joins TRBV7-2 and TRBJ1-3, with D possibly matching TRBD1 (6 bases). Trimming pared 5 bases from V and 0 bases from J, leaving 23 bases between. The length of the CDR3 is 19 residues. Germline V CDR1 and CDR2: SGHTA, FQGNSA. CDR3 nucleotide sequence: TGTGCCAGCAGCCCCCAGGGGAGTCGGGGGATAAACTCTGGAAACACCATATATTTT. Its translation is CASSPQGSRGINSGNTIYF.

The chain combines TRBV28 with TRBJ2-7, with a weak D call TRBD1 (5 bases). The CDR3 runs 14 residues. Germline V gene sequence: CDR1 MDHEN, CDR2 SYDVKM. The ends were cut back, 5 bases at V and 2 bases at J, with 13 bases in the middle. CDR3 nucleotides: TGTGCCAGCAGTCCACAGGACACAGCCTACGAGCAGTACTTC. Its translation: CASSPQDTAYEQYF.

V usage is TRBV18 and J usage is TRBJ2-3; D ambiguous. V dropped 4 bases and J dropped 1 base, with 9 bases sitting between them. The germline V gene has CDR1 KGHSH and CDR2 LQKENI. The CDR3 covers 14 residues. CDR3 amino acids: CASSLSGGTDTQYF. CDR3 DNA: TGTGCCAGCTCACTATCAGGCGGCACAGATACGCAGTATTTT.

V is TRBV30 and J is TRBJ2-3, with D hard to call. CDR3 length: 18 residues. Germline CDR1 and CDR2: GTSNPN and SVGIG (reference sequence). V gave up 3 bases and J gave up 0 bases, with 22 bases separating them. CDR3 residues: CAWRKRSPKTPSTDTQYF. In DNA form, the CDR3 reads TGTGCCTGGAGAAAGCGTAGCCCAAAGACACCTAGCACAGATACGCAGTATTTT.

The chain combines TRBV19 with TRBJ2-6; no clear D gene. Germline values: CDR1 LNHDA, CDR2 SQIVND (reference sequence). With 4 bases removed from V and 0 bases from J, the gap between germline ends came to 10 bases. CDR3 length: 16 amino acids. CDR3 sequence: CASSTLTNSGANVLTF. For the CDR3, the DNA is TGTGCCAGTAGTACCCTTACTAACTCTGGGGCCAACGTCCTGACTTTC. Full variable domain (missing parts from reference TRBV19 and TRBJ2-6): DGGITQSPKYLFRKEGQNVTLSCEQNLNHDAMYWYRQDPGQGLRLIYYSQIVNDFQKGDIAEGYSVSREKKESFPLTVTSAQKNPTAFYLCASSTLTNSGANVLTFGAGSRLTVL.

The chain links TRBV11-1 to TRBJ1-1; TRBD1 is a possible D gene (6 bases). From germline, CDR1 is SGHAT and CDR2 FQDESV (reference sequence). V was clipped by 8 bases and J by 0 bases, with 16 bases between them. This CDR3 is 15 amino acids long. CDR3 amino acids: CASGQGTHMNTEAFF. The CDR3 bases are TGTGCCAGCGGGCAGGGGACTCACATGAACACTGAAGCTTTCTTT. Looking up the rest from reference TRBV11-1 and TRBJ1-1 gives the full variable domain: EAEVAQSPRYKITEKSQAVAFWCDPISGHATLYWYRQILGQGPELLVQFQDESVVDDSQLPKDRFSAERLKGVDSTLKIQPAELGDSAMYLCASGQGTHMNTEAFFGQGTRLTVV.

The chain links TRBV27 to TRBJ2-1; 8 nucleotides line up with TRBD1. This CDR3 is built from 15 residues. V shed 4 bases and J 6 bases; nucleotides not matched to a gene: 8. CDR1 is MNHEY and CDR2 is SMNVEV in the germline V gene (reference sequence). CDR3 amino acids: CASSSRGLKFNEQFF. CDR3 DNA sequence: TGTGCCAGCAGTTCCAGGGGGCTTAAATTCAATGAGCAGTTCTTC.

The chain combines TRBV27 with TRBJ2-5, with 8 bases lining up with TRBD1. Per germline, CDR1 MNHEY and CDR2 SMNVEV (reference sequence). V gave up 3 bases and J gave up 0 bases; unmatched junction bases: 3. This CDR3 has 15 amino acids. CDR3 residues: CASSFGQGYQETQYF. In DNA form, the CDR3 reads TGTGCCAGCAGTTTTGGACAGGGCTACCAAGAGACCCAGTACTTC.

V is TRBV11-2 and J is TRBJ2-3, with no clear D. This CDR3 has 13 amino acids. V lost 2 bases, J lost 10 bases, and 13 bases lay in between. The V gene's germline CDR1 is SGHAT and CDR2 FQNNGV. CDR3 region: CASSLTSGLSQYF. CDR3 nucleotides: TGTGCCAGCAGCTTAACGTCGGGTCTTTCGCAGTATTTT.

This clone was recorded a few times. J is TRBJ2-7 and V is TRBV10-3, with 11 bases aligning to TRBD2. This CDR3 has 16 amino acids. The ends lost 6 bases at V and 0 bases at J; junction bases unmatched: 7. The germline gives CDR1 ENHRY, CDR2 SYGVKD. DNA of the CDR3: TGTGCCATCAGCGGGACTAGCGGAGCGAGCTCCTACGAGCAGTACTTC. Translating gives CAISGTSGASSYEQYF.

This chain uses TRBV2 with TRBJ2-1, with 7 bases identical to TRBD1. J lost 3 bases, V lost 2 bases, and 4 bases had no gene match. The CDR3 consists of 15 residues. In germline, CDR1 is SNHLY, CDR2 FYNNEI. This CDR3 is CASSERGTDYNEQFF. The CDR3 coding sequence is TGTGCCAGCAGTGAAAGGGGGACAGACTACAATGAGCAGTTCTTC.

CDR3 region: CASSFLHSATTPLEQYF. CDR3 bases: TGTGCCAGCAGCTTCCTCCATAGCGCGACTACCCCGCTCGAGCAGTACTTC. V usage is TRBV7-2 and J usage is TRBJ2-7, with TRBD2 as a possible D gene (5 bases). V was cut by 3 bases and J by 6 bases, with 24 bases left in between. The CDR3 totals 17 residues. Germline assignment: CDR1 SGHTA and CDR2 FQGNSA.

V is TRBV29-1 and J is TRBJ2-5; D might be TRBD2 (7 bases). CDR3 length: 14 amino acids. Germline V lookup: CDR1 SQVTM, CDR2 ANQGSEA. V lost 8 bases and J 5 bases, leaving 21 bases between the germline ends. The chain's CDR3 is CSTETRGRGETQYF. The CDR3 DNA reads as TGCAGCACCGAAACCCGGGGGCGGGGGGAGACCCAGTACTTC.

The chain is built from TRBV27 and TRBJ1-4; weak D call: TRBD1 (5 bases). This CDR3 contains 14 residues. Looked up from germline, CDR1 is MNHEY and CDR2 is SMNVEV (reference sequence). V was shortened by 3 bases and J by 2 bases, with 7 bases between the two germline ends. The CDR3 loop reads CASSFRQTNEKLFF. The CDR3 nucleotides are TGTGCCAGCAGTTTTAGACAGACTAATGAAAAACTGTTTTTT.

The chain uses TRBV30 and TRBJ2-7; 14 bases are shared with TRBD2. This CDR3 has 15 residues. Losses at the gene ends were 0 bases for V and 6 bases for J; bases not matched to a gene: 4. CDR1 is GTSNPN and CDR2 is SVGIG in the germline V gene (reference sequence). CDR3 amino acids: CAWSVGTSGSGEQYF. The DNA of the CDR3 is TGTGCCTGGAGTGTAGGGACTAGCGGGAGTGGCGAGCAGTACTTC.

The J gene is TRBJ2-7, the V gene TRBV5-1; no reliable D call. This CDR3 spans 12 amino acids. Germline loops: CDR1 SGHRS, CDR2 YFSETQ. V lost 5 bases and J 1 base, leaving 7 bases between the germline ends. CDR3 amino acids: CASSGQSYEQYF. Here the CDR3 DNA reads TGCGCCAGCAGTGGTCAGTCCTACGAGCAGTACTTC. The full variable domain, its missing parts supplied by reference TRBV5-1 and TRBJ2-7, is KAGVTQTPRYLIKTRGQQVTLSCSPISGHRSVSWYQQTPGQGLQFLFEYFSETQRNKGNFPGRFSGRQFSNSRSEMNVSTLELGDSALYLCASSGQSYEQYFGPGTRLTVT.